This T cell receptor beta chain originates from a study of CD8+CD57+ T cells in acquired aplastic anemia. This clonotype came up many times. The template used for profiling TCR beta VDJ and CDR3 was genomic DNA. TCRdb passed the reads through MiXCR, listing each CDR3 protein once. The sample lists about 170,000 distinct CDR3 sequences, 40% to 55% seen once, with about 1.2% in the top ten. Sequencing was done on patients that had shown CD8+CD57+ cell expansion by flow cytometry. CDR1 and CDR2 from the germline V gene are SGHTA and FQGNSA. The CDR3 has 14 residues. The ends lost 1 base at V and 4 bases at J; junction bases unmatched: 3.

V usage is TRBV7-2 and J usage is TRBJ1-2; 7 bases line up with TRBD1. Sequenced material: sorted CD4+, CD8+, or CD8+CD57+ T cells (not recorded which) from PBMCs. This sequence was found in a human donor with aplastic anemia. CDR3 in amino acids: CASSLGDSGYGYTF. The CDR3 DNA sequence: TGTGCCAGCAGCTTAGGGGACAGTGGCTATGGCTACACCTTC.